This passage covers 21 T cell receptor beta chains from one sample sequenced in a study of CXCR3 chemokines and chemotherapy response in bladder cancer. A single record per CDR3 protein comes from TCRdb applying MiXCR to the PCR reads. The data show about 8,900 distinct CDR3 sequences, with more than 20% seen just once and about 10% held by the top ten. This specimen was collected from a patient whose treatment included neoadjuvant chemotherapy. The source is a human donor with bladder cancer that did not respond to neoadjuvant chemotherapy.

The sample holds many counts of this clonotype. The chain has TRBV9 and TRBJ2-3, with 8 nucleotides matching TRBD1. This CDR3 region has 13 residues. CDR1 is SGDLS and CDR2 is YYNGEE in the germline V gene. The junction had 6 bases not matched to a gene; V was cut back by 4 bases and J by 8 bases. The CDR3 spells CASSSQGAGTQYF. In DNA, the CDR3 is TGTGCCAGCAGCTCCCAGGGGGCTGGTACGCAGTATTTT.

The chain joins TRBV6-6 to TRBJ2-2; the D is unclear. This CDR3 contains 12 residues. V dropped 4 bases and J dropped 11 bases, with 11 bases sitting between them. The V gene's germline CDR1 is MNHNY and CDR2 SVGAGI (reference sequence). CDR3 protein: CASSSSNTELFF. Written as DNA, the CDR3 is TGTGCCAGCAGTTCAAGTAACACCGAGCTGTTTTTT.

This clonotype has a count of ten or more. The chain joins TRBV10-3 to TRBJ1-3; D is unresolved. There are 12 residues in the CDR3. The V gene's germline CDR1 is ENHRY and CDR2 SYGVKD. Trimming stripped 3 bases from V and 8 bases from J, with 8 bases between. CDR3 in amino acids: CAISEAADTIYF. Written as DNA, the CDR3 is TGTGCCATCAGTGAAGCGGCGGACACCATATATTTT.

By sample fraction, this clonotype is medium-sized (0.01 to 0.1%). The rearrangement links TRBV7-2 to TRBJ2-5; D is undetermined. The CDR3 sequence is 13 residues long. The V end was cut by 4 bases, the J end by 4 bases, with 10 bases between. Germline CDR1 reads SGHTA; CDR2 reads FQGNSA. CDR3 residues: CASSSVVSETQYF. CDR3 sequence (DNA): TGTGCCAGCAGCTCCGTCGTATCAGAGACCCAGTACTTC.

Relative to its sample, this clonotype is medium-sized. The CDR3 DNA follows: TGCAGCGTCCCTCTCGCTGGGTCGGGGACTGAAGCTTTCTTT. It is translated as CSVPLAGSGTEAFF. This chain connects TRBV29-1 to TRBJ1-1; D is ambiguous. This CDR3 is 14 amino acids long. In germline, CDR1 is SQVTM, CDR2 ANQGSEA. Trimming removed 6 bases from V and 5 bases from J, with 19 bases in between.

Note on this clonotype: It differs at one base from a far larger clone, so likely a read error. This chain uses TRBV6-6 with TRBJ2-1; no firm D call. The CDR3 spans 11 residues. The V gene lost 5 bases and the J gene lost 10 bases, with 9 bases spanning the gap. Germline loops: CDR1 MNHNY, CDR2 SVGAGI (reference sequence). For the CDR3, the DNA is TGTGCCAGCAGTCCATATTACGAGCAGTTCTTC. Protein: CASSPYYEQFF.

The table lists this clonotype with many counts. This rearrangement joins TRBV27 to TRBJ1-5; D is ambiguous. In germline, CDR1 is MNHEY, CDR2 SMNVEV (reference sequence). Trimming cost V 5 bases and J 3 bases, with 11 bases left between them. The CDR3 consists of 14 residues. The CDR3 sequence: CASSIGSPNQPQHF. CDR3 coding DNA: TGTGCCAGCAGTATTGGTAGTCCCAATCAGCCCCAGCATTTT.

This clonotype was detected ten times or more. The chain couples TRBV19 to TRBJ2-7; 7 bases line up with TRBD1. Germline V gene data show CDR1 as LNHDA and CDR2 as SQIVND (reference sequence). This CDR3 region has 12 residues. Losses at the gene ends were 5 bases for V and 11 bases for J; bases not matched to a gene: 9. The CDR3 DNA follows: TGTGCCAGTAGTGCTACAGGGGCAGGGAAGTACTTC. Amino acids: CASSATGAGKYF.

The V and J genes are TRBV2 and TRBJ2-7; 8 positions match TRBD1. Germline trimming cut 3 bases from V and 5 bases from J; bases unmatched to any gene: 6. CDR3 length equals 14 residues. CDR1 is SNHLY and CDR2 is FYNNEI in the germline V gene. The CDR3 reads CASSDGQGRNEQYF. The CDR3 region has the DNA TGTGCCAGCAGTGACGGACAGGGAAGAAACGAGCAGTACTTC.

The sample holds a few counts of this clonotype. With a far larger clone one base away, a read error is the likely cause. This chain uses TRBV29-1 with TRBJ2-1; D ambiguous. The germline gives CDR1 SQVTM, CDR2 ANQGSEA. The CDR3 covers 12 residues. Trimming took 4 bases from V and 10 from J, leaving 14 bases between them. The CDR3 region is CSVGSQTYEQFF. The CDR3, as DNA: TGCAGCGTTGGATCACAGACCTACGAGCAGTTCTTC.

In its sample, this clonotype was seen once. The CDR3 DNA reads as TGTGCCAGCAGGTCTGGGGGGGCCGGCAATGAGCAGTTCTTC. Its translation is CASRSGGAGNEQFF. The V call is TRBV6-2 or TRBV6-3, the J call TRBJ2-1, with D possibly being TRBD2 (7 bases). CDR1 is MNHEY, CDR2 SVGEGT, per germline. The CDR3 length is 14 residues. V lost 6 bases and J lost 6, with 15 bases in between.

As to this clonotype: A far more abundant clone sits one base away, making this likely a read error. The chain couples TRBV6-2 or TRBV6-3 to TRBJ2-5; 9 bases agree with TRBD2. CDR1 and CDR2 (germline): MNHEY, SVGEGT. This CDR3 has 14 residues. J was trimmed by 4 bases and V by 10 bases; bases with no gene match: 10. The CDR3 DNA sequence: TGTGCCAACAGCTTTGGGCGGGGGGGAGAGACCCAGTACTTC. It is translated as CANSFGRGGETQYF.

The J gene is TRBJ2-7, the V gene TRBV28, with D tentatively TRBD1 or TRBD2 (5 bases each). The germline V gene encodes CDR1 MDHEN and CDR2 SYDVKM. CDR3 length: 12 residues. V was cut by 8 bases and J by 0 bases, with 8 bases left in between. The CDR3 is CASRGNSYEQYF. CDR3 bases: TGTGCCAGCCGGGGCAACTCCTACGAGCAGTACTTC.

This clonotype was detected many times. The gene calls are TRBV12-3 or TRBV12-4 and TRBJ2-3, with D possibly being TRBD2 (6 bases). The CDR3 contains 15 residues. Trimming took off 6 bases at V and 0 bases at J, with 13 bases between the two ends. Here the CDR3 DNA reads TGTGCCAGCAGCCGCCGGGACTCGAGCACAGATACGCAGTATTTT. Protein product: CASSRRDSSTDTQYF.

This clonotype has a count of ten or more. The J gene is TRBJ1-2, the V gene TRBV7-2; D possibly corresponds to TRBD1 (6 bases). The CDR3 is 13 residues long. Per the germline V gene, CDR1 is SGHTA and CDR2 is FQGNSA. V was trimmed by 7 bases and J by 1 base, leaving 10 bases between them. Here the CDR3 DNA reads TGTGCCAGCAACGAACAGGGTAACTATGGCTACACCTTC. Residues: CASNEQGNYGYTF.

Ten or more counts support this clonotype. The chain is built from TRBV7-2 and TRBJ2-5; D may be TRBD1 (6 bases). Trimming took off 1 base at V and 7 bases at J, with 13 bases between the two ends. Looked up from germline, CDR1 is SGHTA and CDR2 is FQGNSA. CDR3 length: 14 residues. The CDR3 is CASSLGPGARTQYF. The CDR3 nucleotides are TGTGCCAGCAGCTTAGGACCAGGGGCAAGGACCCAGTACTTC.

By share, this clonotype ranks as medium-sized. The rearrangement links TRBV6-2 or TRBV6-3 to TRBJ1-2; the D is unclear. The CDR3 sequence is 11 residues long. Trimming removed 8 bases at V and 1 base at J, with 5 bases between. Looked up from germline, CDR1 is MNHEY and CDR2 is SVGEGT. The CDR3, as DNA: TGTGCCAGCGAGGATAACTATGGCTACACCTTC. It encodes CASEDNYGYTF.

By share of the sample, this clonotype is large. The CDR3 sequence is CASSSGTGAYGYTF. In DNA, the CDR3 is TGTGCCAGCAGTTCCGGGACAGGGGCCTATGGCTACACCTTC. The V call is TRBV6-5, the J call TRBJ1-2, with TRBD1 matching over 10 bases. Looked up from germline, CDR1 is MNHEY and CDR2 is SVGAGI. Trimming at V came to 4 bases and at J to 4 bases, leaving 3 bases not matched to a gene. The CDR3 contains 14 residues.

This clonotype was observed at least ten times. The CDR3 here is CASSRRRTNTGELFF. The CDR3 DNA reads as TGTGCCAGCAGCCGAAGGAGAACGAACACCGGGGAGCTGTTTTTT. The chain carries TRBV12-3 or TRBV12-4 and TRBJ2-2; D not certain. The CDR3 extends over 15 amino acids. Trimming took 6 bases from V and 0 from J, leaving 11 bases between them.

This clonotype showed up many times. The rearrangement links TRBV14 to TRBJ1-1; TRBD1 is a possible D gene (6 bases). Trimming pared 1 base from V and 6 bases from J, leaving 9 bases between. CDR1 is SGHDN, CDR2 FVKESK, per germline. There are 13 residues in the CDR3. CDR3 DNA sequence: TGTGCCAGCAGCCAAGTGGGGGCGCCTGAAGCTTTCTTT. Protein: CASSQVGAPEAFF.

By share, this clonotype counts as medium-sized. This chain links TRBV19 with TRBJ1-6; perhaps TRBD1 as D (5 bases). The V end was cut by 8 bases, the J end by 0 bases, with 8 bases between. The CDR3 totals 14 residues. Germline assignment: CDR1 LNHDA and CDR2 SQIVND (reference sequence). The CDR3 loop is CASGDSSYNSPLHF. In DNA, the CDR3 is TGTGCCAGTGGCGACAGCTCCTATAATTCACCCCTCCACTTT.